This T cell receptor beta chain was identified during a study of OX40 agonist ivuxolimab in advanced cancers. Study-level background: At doses from 0.01 to 10 mg/kg, patients were given intravenous ivuxolimab every 2 weeks. People who had prior anti-PD-1, anti-PD-L1 or anti-CTLA-4 therapy could take part, and less than 50% had some.

Study outcomes and limitations: At 0.1 to 3.0 mg/kg, CD4+ and CD8+ blood T cells expanded clonally by week 6.

Researchers took blood at baseline, on cycle 4 day 1, and on cycle 7 day 1. The count of this clone is one. As yet, its antigen is unknown. The repertoire was sequenced with immunoSEQ multiplex PCR; TCRdb's copy has only in-frame clones and lacks some. In the table there are roughly 25,000 clones, 81% of which are singletons. Trimming stripped 6 bases from V and 8 bases from J, with 19 bases between. The CDR3 loop spans 14 amino acids. CDR1 is MNHEY, CDR2 SMNVEV, per germline (reference sequence). The specimen comprised CD4+ or CD8+ T cells sorted from blood, sampled in a trial of the OX40 agonist ivuxolimab. The receptor comes from an adult with an advanced solid tumor such as melanoma, head and neck, liver or kidney cancer. The rearrangement uses TRBV27 and TRBJ1-1, with D uncertain. The CDR3 sequence is CASRQLSLGQEAFF. CDR3 sequence (DNA): TGTGCCAGCAGACAATTAAGCCTAGGCCAAGAAGCTTTCTTT.